The 20 T cell receptor beta chains below come from one sample, sequenced in a study of T-cell reconstitution after alpha-beta-depleted transplantation in children. Preparing the TCRbeta library involved the use of unique molecular identifiers. One entry per CDR3 protein results from TCRdb running MiXCR on the PCR reads. The sample has about 640,000 distinct CDR3 sequences; roughly 17% are singletons. Sequenced here: PBMCs from the stem cell graft donor, sampled from the stem cell graft. These receptors all come from a human donor who donated a stem cell graft to a child with acute myeloid leukemia.

J is TRBJ1-5 and V is TRBV7-9; perhaps TRBD1 as D (5 bases). The CDR3 has 17 amino acids. Deletions cut 4 bases from V and 2 bases from J, with 18 bases between. CDR1 and CDR2 from the germline V gene are SEHNR and FQNEAQ (reference sequence). The CDR3 loop is CASSSAPGIDGNQPQHF. CDR3 DNA sequence: TGTGCCAGCAGCTCGGCCCCAGGGATCGATGGCAATCAGCCCCAGCATTTT.

This clonotype was observed many times. The chain carries TRBV29-1 and TRBJ1-2; tentative D call: TRBD1 (5 bases). Looked up from germline, CDR1 is SQVTM and CDR2 is ANQGSEA. V lost 7 bases and J lost 4, with 13 bases in between. This CDR3 contains 12 residues. This chain's CDR3 is CSAEGRAYGYTF. CDR3 nucleotides: TGCAGCGCTGAGGGCAGGGCCTATGGCTACACCTTC.

This rearrangement joins TRBV20-1 to TRBJ2-2, with TRBD2 matching over 8 bases. CDR1 and CDR2 from the germline V gene are DFQATT and SNEGSKA (reference sequence). The ends lost 3 bases at V and 4 bases at J; junction bases unmatched: 7. The CDR3 totals 15 residues. Here the CDR3 DNA reads TGCAGTGCTAGGAATCTCCGGGGGGGCACCGGGGAGCTGTTTTTT. Protein: CSARNLRGGTGELFF.

This clonotype was observed many times. The rearrangement links TRBV29-1 to TRBJ1-4; D is uncertain. The germline CDR1 and CDR2 sequences are SQVTM and ANQGSEA. The CDR3 sequence is 14 residues long. V was shortened by 7 bases and J by 0 bases, with 12 bases between the two germline ends. CDR3 amino acids: CSAPDPTTNEKLFF. The CDR3 region has the DNA TGCAGCGCCCCAGACCCAACAACTAATGAAAAACTGTTTTTT. Full variable domain (rest looked up from reference TRBV29-1 and TRBJ1-4): SAVISQKPSRDICQRGTSLTIQCQVDSQVTMMFWYRQQPGQSLTLIATANQGSEATYESGFVIDKFPISRPNLTFSTLTVSNMSPEDSSIYLCSAPDPTTNEKLFFGSGTQLSVL.

The chain has TRBV3-1 and TRBJ1-1; D may be TRBD1 (6 bases). The V end was cut by 0 bases, the J end by 5 bases, with 13 bases between. CDR3 length: 15 amino acids. CDR1 and CDR2 (germline): LGHDT, YNNKEL (reference sequence). For the CDR3, the DNA is TGTGCCAGCAGCCAAGAGGGGACACTATGGACTGAAGCTTTCTTT. This translates into CASSQEGTLWTEAFF.

This clonotype was detected only a few times. This chain joins TRBV29-1 and TRBJ2-1; 8 bases align to TRBD1. V shed 6 bases, J shed 5 bases, and the junction held 9 bases outside the gene matches. Per germline, CDR1 SQVTM and CDR2 ANQGSEA. CDR3 length: 14 amino acids. This CDR3 is CSVAPGTGHNEQFF. CDR3 nucleotide sequence: TGCAGCGTGGCCCCAGGGACAGGACACAATGAGCAGTTCTTC.

The chain combines TRBV7-2 with TRBJ2-7, with 9 bases aligning to TRBD1. V gave up 5 bases and J gave up 2 bases; unmatched junction bases: 10. Germline CDR1 SGHTA, CDR2 FQGNSA. The CDR3 extends over 16 amino acids. CDR3 protein: CASSPAPHRGPYEQYF. In nucleotides, the CDR3 is TGTGCCAGCAGCCCAGCACCCCACAGGGGGCCCTACGAGCAGTACTTC.

The rearrangement uses TRBV19 and TRBJ1-2; 7 bases line up with TRBD1. The CDR3 runs 14 residues. V gave up 9 bases and J gave up 3 bases; unmatched junction bases: 10. The V gene's germline CDR1 is LNHDA and CDR2 SQIVND (reference sequence). The CDR3: CASRSFGTDYGYTF. The CDR3 DNA reads TGTGCCAGCCGAAGCTTCGGGACAGACTATGGCTACACCTTC.

The table lists this clonotype with a few counts. The chain employs TRBV29-1 and TRBJ2-5; tentatively, D is TRBD1 or TRBD2 (5 bases each). V was shortened by 4 bases and J by 4 bases, with 22 bases between the two germline ends. The CDR3 sequence is 16 residues long. Germline CDR1 reads SQVTM; CDR2 reads ANQGSEA. Written as DNA, the CDR3 is TGCAGCGTTGCCACCCGGGGCAGGGTTGGGAGAGAGACCCAGTACTTC. Residues: CSVATRGRVGRETQYF.

The chain combines TRBV6-2 or TRBV6-3 with TRBJ2-5; no firm D call. Per the germline V gene, CDR1 is MNHEY and CDR2 is SVGEGT. V shed 4 bases and J shed 1 base, with 10 bases lying between them. This CDR3 contains 14 residues. The CDR3 is CASSSGPFQETQYF. CDR3 bases: TGTGCCAGCAGTTCTGGCCCCTTCCAAGAGACCCAGTACTTC.

The chain is built from TRBV12-3 or TRBV12-4 and TRBJ2-4, with 8 bases aligning to TRBD2. V gave up 3 bases and J gave up 0 bases; unmatched junction bases: 4. The CDR3 has 16 residues. For the CDR3, the DNA is TGTGCCAGCAGTTTTAGCGGGACTAGAGCCAAAAACATTCAGTACTTC. Translated: CASSFSGTRAKNIQYF.

The V and J genes are TRBV5-5 and TRBJ2-1; 8 bases are shared with TRBD2. The CDR3 loop spans 16 amino acids. V lost 4 bases to trimming and J lost 4 bases; unmatched junction nucleotides: 10. Germline V CDR1 and CDR2: SGHKS, YYEKEE (reference sequence). CDR3 nucleotides: TGTGCCAGCAGCCAGAAAGGGCGGGGGGCGTACAATGAGCAGTTCTTC. This encodes CASSQKGRGAYNEQFF.

This clonotype was counted at least ten times. The chain recombines TRBV27 with TRBJ2-1; 7 nucleotides line up with TRBD1. CDR3 length: 15 residues. Germline V gene data show CDR1 as MNHEY and CDR2 as SMNVEV (reference sequence). Trimming removed 8 bases from V and 0 bases from J; junction bases left unmatched: 7. CDR3 residues: CASSPGQSSYNEQFF. CDR3 nucleotides: TGTGCCAGCTCTCCGGGACAGAGCTCCTACAATGAGCAGTTCTTC.

On this clonotype: One end of the junction varies from germline; a read error may be responsible. The rearrangement uses TRBV12-3 or TRBV12-4 and TRBJ1-5, with a possible D match to TRBD1 (6 bases). The CDR3 loop spans 13 amino acids. The CDR3 bases are TGTGCCAGCAGTCTGGACAGAGGACAGCCCCCGCATTTT. Translation gives CASSLDRGQPPHF.

The sample holds many counts of this clonotype. This sequence joins TRBV29-1 and TRBJ2-1, with 7 bases aligning to TRBD2. This CDR3 has 14 residues. V lost 4 bases to trimming and J lost 5 bases; unmatched junction nucleotides: 8. Germline V CDR1 and CDR2: SQVTM, ANQGSEA. CDR3 sequence (DNA): TGCAGCGTTGTCGCGGGGGAAATGGACAATGAGCAGTTCTTC. Residues: CSVVAGEMDNEQFF.

The V gene is TRBV12-3 or TRBV12-4, the J gene TRBJ1-4, with 9 bases that match TRBD1. Trimming took 6 bases from V and 5 from J; bases not matched to a gene: 10. The length of the CDR3 is 16 residues. The CDR3 DNA reads TGTGCCAGCAGACCACCGGCCGGGACAGGGAATGAAAAACTGTTTTTT. Amino acids: CASRPPAGTGNEKLFF.

The chain employs TRBV27 and TRBJ2-1; 10 bases are a match to TRBD1. Germline lookup yields CDR1 MNHEY and CDR2 SMNVEV (reference sequence). With V trimmed by 6 bases and J by 8 bases, 10 bases remained unmatched. The CDR3 is made up of 15 amino acids. CDR3 region: CASRRPGQGNYEQFF. In DNA form, the CDR3 reads TGTGCCAGCAGGAGACCGGGACAGGGGAATTATGAGCAGTTCTTC.

The chain joins TRBV29-1 to TRBJ1-1; tentative D call: TRBD1 (5 bases). The CDR3 spans 15 residues. Trimming removed 4 bases from V and 1 base from J, with 16 bases in between. Germline values: CDR1 SQVTM, CDR2 ANQGSEA. The CDR3 DNA sequence: TGCAGCGTTGGGGGACCTGGCGTTCCGAACACTGAAGCTTTCTTT. Protein sequence: CSVGGPGVPNTEAFF.

This clonotype was seen at least ten times. The V call is TRBV5-1, the J call TRBJ2-3; D uncertain. The germline gives CDR1 SGHRS, CDR2 YFSETQ. With 1 base removed from V and 2 bases from J, the gap between germline ends came to 8 bases. The CDR3 has 14 amino acids. The CDR3 DNA reads as TGCGCCAGCAGCTTGAATCCATACACAGATACGCAGTATTTT. Encoded protein: CASSLNPYTDTQYF.

In this sample, this clonotype turned up a few times. V and J are TRBV6-2 or TRBV6-3 and TRBJ1-1; D uncertain. The CDR3 totals 14 residues. V dropped 5 bases and J dropped 0 bases, with 10 bases sitting between them. CDR1 and CDR2 (germline): MNHEY, SVGEGT. CDR3 sequence: CASSHLSMNTEAFF. CDR3 bases: TGTGCCAGCAGTCATCTTTCTATGAACACTGAAGCTTTCTTT.